Listed below are T cell receptor beta chains from one sample, sequenced in a study of T cell repertoires in cytomegalovirus infection. In TCRdb, the reads were re-called with MiXCR into one record per CDR3 protein. Of 90,000 to 120,000 distinct CDR3 sequences listed, roughly a quarter were seen once; the top ten hold about 39%. Specimen: CD8+ T cells from PBMCs. These receptors originate from a human donor in good health (CMV status not recorded). Some clones in this sample may be carry-over from other donors' samples. CDR3s include the opening cysteine and the closing phenylalanine or tryptophan. The D gene is left open where the match is weak. Not all rows give a size; the values are once, few, many and, for expanded clones, a class.

cdr3_nt: TGTGCCAGCAGTTCTTACCGTAACAGGGGGAAGACTGAAGCTTTCTTT
cdr3_aa: CASSSYRNRGKTEAFF
v_call: TRBV27
j_call: TRBJ1-1
clone_size: many
d_call: TRBD1

cdr3_nt: TGCGCCAGCAGCCAAGATTACGTGTCGGGGGAGACCCAGTACTTC
cdr3_aa: CASSQDYVSGETQYF
v_call: TRBV4-3
j_call: TRBJ2-5
clone_size: once
d_call: NA

cdr3_nt: TGCGCCAGCAGCCAAGATTGGTCGGGGAGCACAGATACGCAGTATTTT
cdr3_aa: CASSQDWSGSTDTQYF
v_call: TRBV4-3
j_call: TRBJ2-3
clone_size: NA
d_call: NA

cdr3_nt: TGTGCCAGCAGTTACGTTCTAAGGACTCGGTTTGGCGATGAGCAGTTCTTC
cdr3_aa: CASSYVLRTRFGDEQFF
v_call: TRBV6-6
j_call: TRBJ2-1
clone_size: NA
d_call: NA

cdr3_nt: TGTGCCAGCAGCTTAGGAGGAAGGAGCGGGAGGGTCTCGGATACGCAGTATTTT
cdr3_aa: CASSLGGRSGRVSDTQYF
v_call: TRBV11-2
j_call: TRBJ2-3
clone_size: few
d_call: TRBD2

cdr3_nt: TGTGCCAGCAGTGGCGACAGGGGAGAGACCCAGTACTTC
cdr3_aa: CASSGDRGETQYF
v_call: TRBV6-1
j_call: TRBJ2-5
clone_size: many
d_call: TRBD1

cdr3_nt: TGTGCCAGCAGCTTACCCGGGGGGTCCATGAACACTGAAGCTTTCTTT
cdr3_aa: CASSLPGGSMNTEAFF
v_call: TRBV7-9
j_call: TRBJ1-1
clone_size: NA
d_call: NA

cdr3_nt: TGTGCCAGCAGCTTAGCGTTGGGGGTATACGAGCAGTACTTC
cdr3_aa: CASSLALGVYEQYF
v_call: TRBV7-8
j_call: TRBJ2-7
clone_size: NA
d_call: NA

cdr3_nt: TGTGCCACCAGTGGGACGGACAGCTACGAGCAGTACTTC
cdr3_aa: CATSGTDSYEQYF
v_call: TRBV24-1
j_call: TRBJ2-7
clone_size: NA
d_call: NA

cdr3_nt: TGTGCCAGCAGTGGGTGGGACAGGGGAAGATATAGCAATCAGCCCCAGCATTTT
cdr3_aa: CASSGWDRGRYSNQPQHF
v_call: TRBV28
j_call: TRBJ1-5
clone_size: NA
d_call: TRBD1

cdr3_nt: TGTGCCAGCCGGGGACTAGTGAAAGACTTC
cdr3_aa: CASRGLVKDF
v_call: TRBV12-3/TRBV12-4
j_call: TRBJ2-1
clone_size: NA
d_call: TRBD2

cdr3_nt: TGCGCCACCGGCCGAAAGAACACTGAAGCTTTCTTT
cdr3_aa: CATGRKNTEAFF
v_call: TRBV10-2
j_call: TRBJ1-1
clone_size: few
d_call: NA

cdr3_nt: TGTGCCAGCAGCTTGGCTTGGACAGGGATCCAGCCCCAGCATTTT
cdr3_aa: CASSLAWTGIQPQHF
v_call: TRBV5-5
j_call: TRBJ1-5
clone_size: many
d_call: TRBD1

cdr3_nt: TGTGCCAGCAGCTCACTTCCGGGGGGCGACATGAACACTGAAGCTTTCTTT
cdr3_aa: CASSSLPGGDMNTEAFF
v_call: TRBV28
j_call: TRBJ1-1
clone_size: few
d_call: NA

cdr3_nt: TGTGCCAGCAGTGGGGACGACATGAACACTGAAGCTTTCTTT
cdr3_aa: CASSGDDMNTEAFF
v_call: TRBV6-1
j_call: TRBJ1-1
clone_size: NA
d_call: NA

cdr3_nt: TGTGCCAGCAGCTTAGATGTAGCGGGACAGTCCGCCGGGGAGCTGTTTTTT
cdr3_aa: CASSLDVAGQSAGELFF
v_call: TRBV11-2
j_call: TRBJ2-2
clone_size: NA
d_call: NA

cdr3_nt: TGTGCCAGCAGCTTAATGTTGCAGGGCGGCTATGGCTACACCTTC
cdr3_aa: CASSLMLQGGYGYTF
v_call: TRBV7-9
j_call: TRBJ1-2
clone_size: many
d_call: NA

cdr3_nt: TGTGCCAGTAAGACTAGCGGGGGGGTCTCCTACAATGAGCAGTTCTTC
cdr3_aa: CASKTSGGVSYNEQFF
v_call: TRBV19
j_call: TRBJ2-1
clone_size: few
d_call: TRBD2

cdr3_nt: TGTGCCAGCAGTTACTCACACCGAAGGACTAGCGGGAGGGCTATATACAATGAGCAGTTCTTC
cdr3_aa: CASSYSHRRTSGRAIYNEQFF
v_call: TRBV6-5
j_call: TRBJ2-1
clone_size: many
d_call: TRBD2

cdr3_nt: TGTGCCAGCAGCTTAGTAGGATGGAGCATTCAGTACTTC
cdr3_aa: CASSLVGWSIQYF
v_call: TRBV7-2
j_call: TRBJ2-4
clone_size: medium-sized
d_call: NA

cdr3_nt: TGTGCCAGCAGTTCCGTGACTAGTTCTGCCTACGAGCAGTACTTC
cdr3_aa: CASSSVTSSAYEQYF
v_call: TRBV6-8
j_call: TRBJ2-7
clone_size: NA
d_call: NA

cdr3_nt: TGTGCCAGCAGCCCAAGCGGGAGGGCCAACGAGCAGTACTTC
cdr3_aa: CASSPSGRANEQYF
v_call: TRBV7-9
j_call: TRBJ2-7
clone_size: many
d_call: TRBD2

cdr3_nt: TGTGCCAGCAGGGATAAGTTACAGGGAATTCCCTACGAGCAGTACTTC
cdr3_aa: CASRDKLQGIPYEQYF
v_call: TRBV11-2
j_call: TRBJ2-7
clone_size: many
d_call: NA

cdr3_nt: TGCAGTGCTCCCGGGGATGAAAAACTGTTTTTT
cdr3_aa: CSAPGDEKLFF
v_call: TRBV20-1
j_call: TRBJ1-4
clone_size: NA
d_call: NA

cdr3_nt: TGCGCCAGCAGCCAAGAGATGGGGTCAGGGAGTGGAAACACCATATATTTT
cdr3_aa: CASSQEMGSGSGNTIYF
v_call: TRBV4-1
j_call: TRBJ1-3
clone_size: many
d_call: NA

cdr3_nt: TGTGCCAGCAGCCCCGTCGGGGAGGGCGAGCAGTACTTC
cdr3_aa: CASSPVGEGEQYF
v_call: TRBV7-9
j_call: TRBJ2-7
clone_size: NA
d_call: TRBD2

cdr3_nt: TGTGCCTCTCGACGGGACGAGAATGAAAAACTGTTTTTT
cdr3_aa: CASRRDENEKLFF
v_call: TRBV6-2/TRBV6-3
j_call: TRBJ1-4
clone_size: few
d_call: NA

cdr3_nt: TGTGCCAGTTTTTTACAGGGGCCCTTCGCTGAAGCTTTCTTT
cdr3_aa: CASFLQGPFAEAFF
v_call: TRBV5-6
j_call: TRBJ1-1
clone_size: many
d_call: TRBD1

cdr3_nt: TGTGCCAGCACGCGGACTGGTAATGAGCAGTTCTTC
cdr3_aa: CASTRTGNEQFF
v_call: TRBV6-2/TRBV6-3
j_call: TRBJ2-1
clone_size: few
d_call: NA

cdr3_nt: TGTGCCAGCAGCCGTGGGGGGGGCTCGCGCGAGACCCAGTACTTC
cdr3_aa: CASSRGGGSRETQYF
v_call: TRBV7-2
j_call: TRBJ2-5
clone_size: many
d_call: NA

cdr3_nt: TGTGCCAGCACCCTCCTTGTTGGGGTCAATGGCTACACCTTC
cdr3_aa: CASTLLVGVNGYTF
v_call: TRBV7-9
j_call: TRBJ1-2
clone_size: NA
d_call: NA

cdr3_nt: TGCAGCGTGGACAGGGGGCAAGAGACCCAGTACTTC
cdr3_aa: CSVDRGQETQYF
v_call: TRBV29-1
j_call: TRBJ2-5
clone_size: NA
d_call: TRBD1

cdr3_nt: TGTGCCAGCAGTCTTAGGGGGGGCCCTAACACCGGGGAGCTGTTTTTT
cdr3_aa: CASSLRGGPNTGELFF
v_call: TRBV12-3/TRBV12-4
j_call: TRBJ2-2
clone_size: once
d_call: NA

cdr3_nt: TGTGCCAGCAGCCCAGTCAGCCAGGGCTCCTACGAGCAGTACTTC
cdr3_aa: CASSPVSQGSYEQYF
v_call: TRBV7-9
j_call: TRBJ2-7
clone_size: few
d_call: NA

cdr3_nt: TGTGCCACCAGTTTAGGGGACAGGGCCCACGAGCAGTACTTC
cdr3_aa: CATSLGDRAHEQYF
v_call: TRBV24-1
j_call: TRBJ2-7
clone_size: NA
d_call: TRBD1

cdr3_nt: TGTGCCAGCAACTGGAGCGGATTCTCCTACAATGAGCAGTTCTTC
cdr3_aa: CASNWSGFSYNEQFF
v_call: TRBV28
j_call: TRBJ2-1
clone_size: NA
d_call: NA

cdr3_nt: TGTGCCATCAACCAGGGAGATACGCAGTATTTT
cdr3_aa: CAINQGDTQYF
v_call: TRBV10-3
j_call: TRBJ2-3
clone_size: few
d_call: NA

cdr3_nt: TGCGCCAGCAGCCAAGATGTTCCGGAGAACTATGGCTACACCTTC
cdr3_aa: CASSQDVPENYGYTF
v_call: TRBV4-3
j_call: TRBJ1-2
clone_size: many
d_call: NA

cdr3_nt: TGTGCCAGCAGCCCGAACCGTCGCGGGCCATACAATGAGCAGTTCTTC
cdr3_aa: CASSPNRRGPYNEQFF
v_call: TRBV7-9
j_call: TRBJ2-1
clone_size: many
d_call: NA

cdr3_nt: TGTGCCAGCAGTTACTCCAGGGGAAGCTCCTATAATTCACCCCTCCACTTT
cdr3_aa: CASSYSRGSSYNSPLHF
v_call: TRBV6-5
j_call: TRBJ1-6
clone_size: few
d_call: NA

cdr3_nt: TGTGCCAGCGGCGGGCAGAAAAACATTCAGTACTTC
cdr3_aa: CASGGQKNIQYF
v_call: TRBV27
j_call: TRBJ2-4
clone_size: many
d_call: NA

cdr3_nt: TGTGCCACCAGTGCAACTAGCGGGGGCCTCAATGAGCAATTCTTC
cdr3_aa: CATSATSGGLNEQFF
v_call: TRBV24-1
j_call: TRBJ2-1
clone_size: NA
d_call: TRBD2

cdr3_nt: TGTGCCAGCAGCTTAGGCGGACACGGGACCGGGGAGCTGTTTTTT
cdr3_aa: CASSLGGHGTGELFF
v_call: TRBV7-6
j_call: TRBJ2-2
clone_size: many
d_call: NA

cdr3_nt: TGCAGTGCTAGCCCAGGGTCCTACGAGCAGTACTTC
cdr3_aa: CSASPGSYEQYF
v_call: TRBV20-1
j_call: TRBJ2-7
clone_size: few
d_call: NA

cdr3_nt: TGTGCCACCAGTGATTCGCAGGGGGCTTCCGAGCAGTACTTC
cdr3_aa: CATSDSQGASEQYF
v_call: TRBV24-1
j_call: TRBJ2-7
clone_size: few
d_call: TRBD1

cdr3_nt: TGTGCCAGCAGCTTTTTCGCTAGCAATTACGAGCAGTACTTC
cdr3_aa: CASSFFASNYEQYF
v_call: TRBV7-2
j_call: TRBJ2-7
clone_size: many
d_call: NA

cdr3_nt: TGTGCCAGATCCGTGTCGGCTTACACTACCGGGGAGCTGTTTTTT
cdr3_aa: CARSVSAYTTGELFF
v_call: TRBV2
j_call: TRBJ2-2
clone_size: NA
d_call: NA

cdr3_nt: TGTGCCAGCAGCTTCAACAGGAAGATGAACACTGAAGCTTTCTTT
cdr3_aa: CASSFNRKMNTEAFF
v_call: TRBV7-2
j_call: TRBJ1-1
clone_size: NA
d_call: NA

cdr3_nt: TGTGCCAGTAGTATTTCTGGCGTTCTTGGACAGGTCACTGAAGCTTTCTTT
cdr3_aa: CASSISGVLGQVTEAFF
v_call: TRBV19
j_call: TRBJ1-1
clone_size: NA
d_call: TRBD1

cdr3_nt: TGTGCCACGCAAAATTTAGGCCCCCTTGGTGAGCAGTTCTTC
cdr3_aa: CATQNLGPLGEQFF
v_call: TRBV24-1
j_call: TRBJ2-1
clone_size: NA
d_call: NA

cdr3_nt: TGTGCCAGCACCCGGGGAGGGGGCGACTACGAGCAGTACTTC
cdr3_aa: CASTRGGGDYEQYF
v_call: TRBV7-9
j_call: TRBJ2-7
clone_size: NA
d_call: NA

cdr3_nt: TGTGCCAGCAGCTCCAACCCGGGACTGGGGGGCGAGCAGTTCTTC
cdr3_aa: CASSSNPGLGGEQFF
v_call: TRBV7-6
j_call: TRBJ2-1
clone_size: few
d_call: NA

cdr3_nt: TGTGCCACCCAAAGGGGAGGGACTGAAGCTTTCTTT
cdr3_aa: CATQRGGTEAFF
v_call: TRBV25-1
j_call: TRBJ1-1
clone_size: NA
d_call: NA

cdr3_nt: TGTGCCAGCACCTCGGGCCGAGGGGTTTCCTACGAGCAGTACTTC
cdr3_aa: CASTSGRGVSYEQYF
v_call: TRBV7-4
j_call: TRBJ2-7
clone_size: NA
d_call: NA

cdr3_nt: TGCGCCAGCAGCCAAGATTTGGGACAGGGAGCCACCTACGAGCAGTACTTC
cdr3_aa: CASSQDLGQGATYEQYF
v_call: TRBV4-3
j_call: TRBJ2-7
clone_size: many
d_call: TRBD1